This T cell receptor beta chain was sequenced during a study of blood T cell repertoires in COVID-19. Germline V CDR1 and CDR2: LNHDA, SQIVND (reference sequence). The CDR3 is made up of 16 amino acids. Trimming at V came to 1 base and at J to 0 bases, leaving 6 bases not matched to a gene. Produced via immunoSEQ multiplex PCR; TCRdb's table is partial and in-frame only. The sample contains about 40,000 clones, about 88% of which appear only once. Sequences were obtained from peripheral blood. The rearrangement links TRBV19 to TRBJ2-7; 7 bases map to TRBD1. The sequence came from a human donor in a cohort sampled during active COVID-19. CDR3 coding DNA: TGTGCCAGTAGTATAGCATCAGGGGGACCCTCCTACGAGCAGTACTTC. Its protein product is CASSIASGGPSYEQYF.